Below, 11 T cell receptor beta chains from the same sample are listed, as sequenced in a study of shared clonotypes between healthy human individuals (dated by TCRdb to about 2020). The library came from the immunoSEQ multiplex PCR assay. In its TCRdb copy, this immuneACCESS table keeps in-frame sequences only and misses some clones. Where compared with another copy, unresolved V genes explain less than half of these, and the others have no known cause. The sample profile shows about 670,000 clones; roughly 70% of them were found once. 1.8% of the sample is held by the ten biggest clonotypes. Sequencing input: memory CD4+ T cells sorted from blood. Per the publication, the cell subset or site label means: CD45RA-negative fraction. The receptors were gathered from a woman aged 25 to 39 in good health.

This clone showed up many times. The CDR3 DNA sequence: TGTGCCAGCAGCCTAAAGGGAAGGGGACAGGGATGGGGTGAAGCTTTCTTT. Translated: CASSLKGRGQGWGEAFF. The J gene is TRBJ1-1, the V gene TRBV21-1; the D call of TRBD1 is as the table states it, not checked on the DNA. TRBV21-1 is designated a pseudogene. CDR3 length: 17 residues.

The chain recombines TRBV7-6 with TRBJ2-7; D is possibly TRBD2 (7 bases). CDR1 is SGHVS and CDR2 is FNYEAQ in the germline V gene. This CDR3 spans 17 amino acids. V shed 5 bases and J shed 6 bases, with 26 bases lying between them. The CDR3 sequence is CASSPFGGGRVTVEQYF. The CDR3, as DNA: TGTGCCAGCAGCCCTTTTGGGGGGGGGCGAGTAACCGTCGAGCAGTACTTC. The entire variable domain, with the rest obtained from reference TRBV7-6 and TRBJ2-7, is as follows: GAGVSQSPRYKVTKRGQDVALRCDPISGHVSLYWYRQALGQGPEFLTYFNYEAQQDKSGLPNDRFSAERPEGSISTLTIQRTEQRDSAMYRCASSPFGGGRVTVEQYFGPGTRLTVT.

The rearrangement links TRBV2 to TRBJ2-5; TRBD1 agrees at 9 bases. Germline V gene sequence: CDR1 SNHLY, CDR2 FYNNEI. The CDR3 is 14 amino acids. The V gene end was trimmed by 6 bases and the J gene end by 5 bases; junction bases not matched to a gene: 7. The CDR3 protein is CASREQGAPETQYF. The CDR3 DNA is TGTGCCAGCAGGGAACAGGGGGCGCCGGAGACCCAGTACTTC.

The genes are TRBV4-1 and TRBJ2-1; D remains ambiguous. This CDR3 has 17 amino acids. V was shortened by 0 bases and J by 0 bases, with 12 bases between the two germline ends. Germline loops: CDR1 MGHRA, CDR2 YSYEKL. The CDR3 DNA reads TGCGCCAGCAGCCAAGATATGCCGGTAGGCTCCTACAATGAGCAGTTCTTC. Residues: CASSQDMPVGSYNEQFF.

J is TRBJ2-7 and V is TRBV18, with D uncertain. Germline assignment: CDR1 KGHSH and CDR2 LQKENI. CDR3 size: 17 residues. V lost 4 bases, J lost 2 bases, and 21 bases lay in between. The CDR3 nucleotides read TGTGCCAGCTCACTCGAATCCGGGCCCCTAGGCGCCTACGAGCAGTACTTC. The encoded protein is CASSLESGPLGAYEQYF. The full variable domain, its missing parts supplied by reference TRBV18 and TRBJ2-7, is NAGVMQNPRHLVRRRGQEARLRCSPMKGHSHVYWYRQLPEEGLKFMVYLQKENIIDESGMPKERFSAEFPKEGPSILRIQQVVRGDSAAYFCASSLESGPLGAYEQYFGPGTRLTVT.

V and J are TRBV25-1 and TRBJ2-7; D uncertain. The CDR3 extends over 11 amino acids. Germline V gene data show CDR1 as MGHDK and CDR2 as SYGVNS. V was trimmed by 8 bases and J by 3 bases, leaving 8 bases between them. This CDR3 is CASRTDYEQYF. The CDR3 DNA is TGTGCCAGCCGGACCGACTACGAGCAGTACTTC.

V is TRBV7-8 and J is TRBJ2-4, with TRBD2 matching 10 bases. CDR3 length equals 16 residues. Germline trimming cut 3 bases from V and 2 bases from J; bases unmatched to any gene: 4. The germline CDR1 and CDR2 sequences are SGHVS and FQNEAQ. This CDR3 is CASSLLAGVTKNIQYF. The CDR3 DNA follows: TGTGCCAGCAGCTTGCTAGCGGGAGTTACCAAAAACATTCAGTACTTC.

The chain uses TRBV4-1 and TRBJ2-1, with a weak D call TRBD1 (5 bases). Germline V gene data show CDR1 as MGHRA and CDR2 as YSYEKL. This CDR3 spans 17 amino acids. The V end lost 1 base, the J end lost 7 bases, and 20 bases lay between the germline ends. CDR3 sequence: CASSQAVGRTSGNEQFF. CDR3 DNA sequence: TGCGCCAGCAGCCAAGCTGTTGGGCGGACATCTGGGAATGAGCAGTTCTTC.

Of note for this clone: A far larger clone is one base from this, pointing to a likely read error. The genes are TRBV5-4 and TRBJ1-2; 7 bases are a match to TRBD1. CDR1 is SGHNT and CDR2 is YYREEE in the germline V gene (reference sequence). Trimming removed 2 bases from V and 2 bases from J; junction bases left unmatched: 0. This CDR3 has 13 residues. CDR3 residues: CASSLQGNYGYTF. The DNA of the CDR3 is TGTGCCAGCAGCTTACAGGGGAACTATGGCTACACCTTC. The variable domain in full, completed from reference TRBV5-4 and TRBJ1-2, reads ETGVTQSPTHLIKTRGQQVTLRCSSQSGHNTVSWYQQALGQGPQFIFQYYREEENGRGNFPPRFSGLQFPNYSSELNVNALELDDSALYLCASSLQGNYGYTFGSGTRLTVV.

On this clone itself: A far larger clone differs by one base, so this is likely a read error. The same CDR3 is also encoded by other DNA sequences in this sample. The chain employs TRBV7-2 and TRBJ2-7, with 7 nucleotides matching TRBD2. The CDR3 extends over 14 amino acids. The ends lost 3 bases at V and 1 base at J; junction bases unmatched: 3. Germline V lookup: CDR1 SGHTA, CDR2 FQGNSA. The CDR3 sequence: CASSFQRDSYEQYF. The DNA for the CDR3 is TGTGCCAGCAGCTTTCAGCGGGATTCCTACGAGCAGTACTTC.

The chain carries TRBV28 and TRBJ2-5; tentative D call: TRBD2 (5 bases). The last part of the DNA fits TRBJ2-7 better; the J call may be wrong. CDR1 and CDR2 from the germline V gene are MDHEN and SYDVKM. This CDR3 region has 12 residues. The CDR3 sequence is CASRGRLYEQYF. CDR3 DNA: TGTGCCAGCAGGGGGAGACTCTACGAGCAGTACTTC.